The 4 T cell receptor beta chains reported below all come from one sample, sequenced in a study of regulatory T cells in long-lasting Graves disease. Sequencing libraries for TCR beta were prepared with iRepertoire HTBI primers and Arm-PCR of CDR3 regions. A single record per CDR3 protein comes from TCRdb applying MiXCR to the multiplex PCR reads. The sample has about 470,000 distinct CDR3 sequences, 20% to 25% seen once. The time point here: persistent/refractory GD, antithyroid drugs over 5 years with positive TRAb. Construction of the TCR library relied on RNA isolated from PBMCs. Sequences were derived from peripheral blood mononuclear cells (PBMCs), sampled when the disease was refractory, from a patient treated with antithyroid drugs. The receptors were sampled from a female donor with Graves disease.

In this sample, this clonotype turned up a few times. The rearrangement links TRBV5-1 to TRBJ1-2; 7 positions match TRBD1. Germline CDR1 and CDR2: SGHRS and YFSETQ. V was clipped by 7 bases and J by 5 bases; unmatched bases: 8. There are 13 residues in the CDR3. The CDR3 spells CASSIGQDYGYTF. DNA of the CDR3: TGCGCCAGCTCTATCGGACAGGATTATGGCTACACCTTC.

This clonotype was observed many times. CDR3 protein: CASSGGLASTYEQYF. The CDR3 DNA sequence: TGTGCCAGCAGCGGGGGCCTAGCGTCCACCTACGAGCAGTACTTC. The V call is TRBV6-1, the J call TRBJ2-7; D tentatively reads TRBD1 or TRBD2 (6 bases each). The CDR3 runs 15 residues. V was pared by 6 bases and J by 2 bases, with 17 bases between. Germline CDR1 is MNHNS and CDR2 is SASEGT.

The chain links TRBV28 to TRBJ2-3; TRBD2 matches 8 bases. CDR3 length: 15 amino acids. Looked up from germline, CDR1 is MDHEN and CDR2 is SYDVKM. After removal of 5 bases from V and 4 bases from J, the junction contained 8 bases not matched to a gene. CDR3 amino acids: CASSTQAGVPDTQYF. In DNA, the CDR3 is TGTGCCAGCAGTACTCAAGCGGGAGTGCCAGATACGCAGTATTTT.

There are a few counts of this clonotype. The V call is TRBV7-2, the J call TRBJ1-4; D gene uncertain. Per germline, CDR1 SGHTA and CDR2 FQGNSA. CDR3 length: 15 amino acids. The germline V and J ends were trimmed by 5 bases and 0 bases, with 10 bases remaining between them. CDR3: CASSVSQATNEKLFF. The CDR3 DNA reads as TGTGCCAGCAGCGTTTCACAAGCAACTAATGAAAAACTGTTTTTT.